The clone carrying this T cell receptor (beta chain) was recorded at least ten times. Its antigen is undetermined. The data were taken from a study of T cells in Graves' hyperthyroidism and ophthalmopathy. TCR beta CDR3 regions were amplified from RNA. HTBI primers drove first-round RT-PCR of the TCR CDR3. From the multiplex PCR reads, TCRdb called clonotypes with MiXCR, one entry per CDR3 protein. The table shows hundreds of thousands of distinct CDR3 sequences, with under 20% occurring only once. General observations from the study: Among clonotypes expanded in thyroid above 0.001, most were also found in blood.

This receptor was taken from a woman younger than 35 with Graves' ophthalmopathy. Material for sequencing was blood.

The chain's CDR3 is CASSLAHGLVEDGYTF. CDR3 in DNA: TGTGCCAGCAGCTTAGCGCATGGTTTAGTAGAAGATGGCTACACCTTC. The V gene is TRBV7-2, the J gene TRBJ1-2, with D unresolved. V gave up 0 bases and J gave up 6 bases, with 17 bases separating them. CDR3 length: 16 residues. The germline CDR1 and CDR2 sequences are SGHTA and FQGNSA. Using reference TRBV7-2 and TRBJ1-2 for the parts outside the CDR3, the full variable domain is GAGVSQSPSNKVTEKGKDVELRCDPISGHTALYWYRQSLGQGLEFLIYFQGNSAPDKSGLPSDRFSAERTGGSVSTLTIQRTQQEDSAVYLCASSLAHGLVEDGYTFGSGTRLTVV.